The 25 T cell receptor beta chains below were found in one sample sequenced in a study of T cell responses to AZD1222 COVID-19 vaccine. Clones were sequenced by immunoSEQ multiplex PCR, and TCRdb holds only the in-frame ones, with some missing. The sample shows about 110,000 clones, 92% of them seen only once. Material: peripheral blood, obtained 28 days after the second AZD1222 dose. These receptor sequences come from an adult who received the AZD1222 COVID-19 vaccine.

CDR3 residues: CASSNPGTEHSYEQYF. CDR3 in DNA: TGTGCCAGTAGTAATCCCGGGACAGAGCACTCCTACGAGCAGTACTTC. The chain is built from TRBV19 and TRBJ2-7; TRBD1 matches 7 bases. This CDR3 has 16 amino acids. CDR1 LNHDA and CDR2 SQIVND come from the germline V gene (reference sequence). V shed 4 bases, J shed 0 bases, and the junction held 9 bases outside the gene matches.

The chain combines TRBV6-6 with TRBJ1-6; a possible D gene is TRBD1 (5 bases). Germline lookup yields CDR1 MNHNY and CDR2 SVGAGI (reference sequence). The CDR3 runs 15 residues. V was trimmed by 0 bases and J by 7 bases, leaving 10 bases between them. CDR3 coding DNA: TGTGCCAGCAGTTACTCGACAGAAAGAAATTCACCCCTCCACTTT. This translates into CASSYSTERNSPLHF.

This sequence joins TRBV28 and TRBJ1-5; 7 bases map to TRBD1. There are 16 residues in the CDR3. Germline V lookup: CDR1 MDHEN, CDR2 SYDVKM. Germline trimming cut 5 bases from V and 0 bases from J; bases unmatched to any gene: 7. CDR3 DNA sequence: TGTGCCAGCAGTCCTCACAGGGGCTATAGCAATCAGCCCCAGCATTTT. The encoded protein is CASSPHRGYSNQPQHF.

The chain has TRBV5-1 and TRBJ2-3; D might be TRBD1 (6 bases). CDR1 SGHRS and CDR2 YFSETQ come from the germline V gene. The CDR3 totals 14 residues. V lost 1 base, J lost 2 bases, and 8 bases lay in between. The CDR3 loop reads CASSLTGYTDTQYF. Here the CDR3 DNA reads TGCGCCAGCAGCTTGACAGGGTACACAGATACGCAGTATTTT.

CDR3 amino acids: CASSKGPRGSQGYTF. The CDR3 region has the DNA TGTGCCAGCAGCAAAGGACCCCGCGGGTCCCAAGGCTACACCTTC. The rearrangement uses TRBV21-1 and TRBJ1-2. TRBV21-1 is shown as a pseudogene. The CDR3 covers 15 residues.

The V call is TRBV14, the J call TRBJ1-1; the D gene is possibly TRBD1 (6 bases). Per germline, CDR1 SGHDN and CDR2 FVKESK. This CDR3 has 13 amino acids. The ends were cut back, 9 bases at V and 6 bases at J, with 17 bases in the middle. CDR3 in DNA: TGTGCCAGTCACTCCCAGGGGAAGGCTGAAGCTTTCTTT. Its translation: CASHSQGKAEAFF.

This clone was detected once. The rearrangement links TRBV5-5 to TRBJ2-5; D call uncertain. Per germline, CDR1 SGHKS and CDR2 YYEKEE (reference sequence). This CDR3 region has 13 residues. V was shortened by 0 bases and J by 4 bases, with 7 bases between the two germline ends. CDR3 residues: CASSLVSVETQYF. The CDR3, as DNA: TGTGCCAGCAGCTTGGTTTCCGTAGAGACCCAGTACTTC.

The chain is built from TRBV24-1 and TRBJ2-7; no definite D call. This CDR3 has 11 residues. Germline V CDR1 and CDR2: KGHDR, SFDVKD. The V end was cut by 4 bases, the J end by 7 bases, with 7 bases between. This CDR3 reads CATSDSTEQYF. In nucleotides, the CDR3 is TGTGCCACCAGTGACTCTACGGAGCAGTACTTC.

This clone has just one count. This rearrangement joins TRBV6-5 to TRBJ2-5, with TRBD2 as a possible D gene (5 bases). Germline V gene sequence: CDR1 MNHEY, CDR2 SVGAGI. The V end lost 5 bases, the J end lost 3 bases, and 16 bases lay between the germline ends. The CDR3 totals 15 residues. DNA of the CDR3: TGTGCCAGCAGTCCCGGGTGGACTCGTAAAGAGACCCAGTACTTC. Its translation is CASSPGWTRKETQYF.

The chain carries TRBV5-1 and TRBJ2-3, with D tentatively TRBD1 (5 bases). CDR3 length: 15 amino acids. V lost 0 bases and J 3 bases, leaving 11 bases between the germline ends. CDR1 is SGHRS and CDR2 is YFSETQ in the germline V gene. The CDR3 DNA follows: TGCGCCAGCAGCTTGGTTCCAGGGCCAACAGATACGCAGTATTTT. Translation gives CASSLVPGPTDTQYF.

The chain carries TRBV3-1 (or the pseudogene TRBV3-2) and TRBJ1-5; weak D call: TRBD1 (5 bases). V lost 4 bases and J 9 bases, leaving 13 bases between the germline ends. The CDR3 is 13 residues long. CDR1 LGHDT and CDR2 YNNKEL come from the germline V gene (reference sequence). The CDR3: CASSPGEGGPQHF. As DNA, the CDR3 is TGTGCCAGCAGCCCGGGGGAGGGAGGGCCCCAGCATTTT.

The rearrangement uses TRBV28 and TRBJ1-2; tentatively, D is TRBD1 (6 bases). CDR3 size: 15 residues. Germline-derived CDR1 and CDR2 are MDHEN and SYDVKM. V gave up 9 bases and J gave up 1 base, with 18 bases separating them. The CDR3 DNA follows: TGTGCCAGTTCTTCAGGACAGCCGATTAACTATGGCTACACCTTC. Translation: CASSSGQPINYGYTF.

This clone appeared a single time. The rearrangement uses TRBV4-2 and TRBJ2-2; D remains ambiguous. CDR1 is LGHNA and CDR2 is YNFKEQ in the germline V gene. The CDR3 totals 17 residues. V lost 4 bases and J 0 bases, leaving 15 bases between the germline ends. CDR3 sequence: CASSPDLSTSNTGELFF. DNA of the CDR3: TGTGCCAGCAGCCCAGACCTCTCCACCTCGAACACCGGGGAGCTGTTTTTT.

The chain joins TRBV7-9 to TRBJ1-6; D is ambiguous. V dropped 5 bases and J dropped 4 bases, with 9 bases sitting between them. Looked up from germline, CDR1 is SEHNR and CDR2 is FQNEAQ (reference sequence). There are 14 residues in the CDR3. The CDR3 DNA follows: TGTGCCAGCAGCGCAGGAGCTTATAATTCACCCCTCCACTTT. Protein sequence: CASSAGAYNSPLHF.

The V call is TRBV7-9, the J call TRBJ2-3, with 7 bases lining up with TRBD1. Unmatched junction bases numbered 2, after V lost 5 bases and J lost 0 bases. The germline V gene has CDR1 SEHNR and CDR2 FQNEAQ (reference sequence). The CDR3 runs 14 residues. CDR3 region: CASSTTGSTDTQYF. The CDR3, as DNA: TGTGCCAGCAGCACGACAGGGAGCACAGATACGCAGTATTTT.

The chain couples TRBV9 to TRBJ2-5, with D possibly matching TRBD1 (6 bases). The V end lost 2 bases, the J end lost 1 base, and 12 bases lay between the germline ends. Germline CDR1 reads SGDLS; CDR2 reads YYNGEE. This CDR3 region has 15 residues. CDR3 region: CASSVAGGLQETQYF. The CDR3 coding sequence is TGTGCCAGCAGCGTCGCTGGGGGCCTCCAAGAGACCCAGTACTTC.

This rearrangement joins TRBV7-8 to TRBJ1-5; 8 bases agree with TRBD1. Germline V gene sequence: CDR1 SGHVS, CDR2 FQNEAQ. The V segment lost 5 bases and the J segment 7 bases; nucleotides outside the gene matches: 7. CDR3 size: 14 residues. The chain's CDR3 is CASSPMTGEQPQHF. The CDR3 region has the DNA TGTGCCAGCAGCCCGATGACAGGGGAGCAGCCCCAGCATTTT.

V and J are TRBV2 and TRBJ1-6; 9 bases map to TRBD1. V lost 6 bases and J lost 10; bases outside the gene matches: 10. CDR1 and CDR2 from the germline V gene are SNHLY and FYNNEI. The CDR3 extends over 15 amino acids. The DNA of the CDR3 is TGTGCCAGCAGCCCAACAGGGGGCGGAAACTCACCCCTCCACTTT. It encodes CASSPTGGGNSPLHF.

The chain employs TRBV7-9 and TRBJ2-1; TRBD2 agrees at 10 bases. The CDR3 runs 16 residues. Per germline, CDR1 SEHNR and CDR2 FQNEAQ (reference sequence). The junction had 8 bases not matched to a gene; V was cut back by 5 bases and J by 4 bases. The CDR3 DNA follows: TGTGCCAGCAGCCCTGAGCTAGCGGGGGTATACAATGAGCAGTTCTTC. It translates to CASSPELAGVYNEQFF. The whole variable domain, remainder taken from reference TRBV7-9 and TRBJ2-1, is DTGVSQNPRHKITKRGQNVTFRCDPISEHNRLYWYRQTLGQGPEFLTYFQNEAQLEKSRLLSDRFSAERPKGSFSTLEIQRTEQGDSAMYLCASSPELAGVYNEQFFGPGTRLTVL.

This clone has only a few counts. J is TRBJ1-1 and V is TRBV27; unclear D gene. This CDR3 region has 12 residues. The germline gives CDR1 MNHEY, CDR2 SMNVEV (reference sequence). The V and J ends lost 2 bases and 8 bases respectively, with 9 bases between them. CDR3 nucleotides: TGTGCCAGCAGTTTAAACGGACGGGAAGCTTTCTTT. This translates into CASSLNGREAFF.

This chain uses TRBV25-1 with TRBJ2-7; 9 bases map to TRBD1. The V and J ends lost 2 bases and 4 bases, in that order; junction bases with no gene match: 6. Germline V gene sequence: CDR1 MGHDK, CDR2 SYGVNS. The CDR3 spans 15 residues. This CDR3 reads CASSEDETGGYEQYF. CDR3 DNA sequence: TGTGCCAGCAGTGAAGATGAGACAGGGGGATACGAGCAGTACTTC.

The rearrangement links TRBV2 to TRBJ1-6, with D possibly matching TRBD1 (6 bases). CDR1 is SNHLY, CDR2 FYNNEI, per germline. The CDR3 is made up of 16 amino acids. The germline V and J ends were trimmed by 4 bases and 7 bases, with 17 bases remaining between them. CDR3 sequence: CASSVTPQGRNSPLHF. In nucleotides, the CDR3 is TGTGCCAGCAGTGTCACACCACAGGGACGAAATTCACCCCTCCACTTT.

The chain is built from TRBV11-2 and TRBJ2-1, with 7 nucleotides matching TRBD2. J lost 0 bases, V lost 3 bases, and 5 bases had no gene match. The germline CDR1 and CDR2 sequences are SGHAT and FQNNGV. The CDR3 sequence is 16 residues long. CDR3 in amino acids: CASSFGASGSYNEQFF. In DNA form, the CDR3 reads TGTGCCAGCAGCTTTGGGGCTAGCGGCTCCTACAATGAGCAGTTCTTC.

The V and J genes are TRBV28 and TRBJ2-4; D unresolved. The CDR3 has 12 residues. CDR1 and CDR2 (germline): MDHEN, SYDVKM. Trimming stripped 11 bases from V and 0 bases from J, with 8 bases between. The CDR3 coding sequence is TGTGCCTCCGGGTTAGCCAAAAACATTCAGTACTTC. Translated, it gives CASGLAKNIQYF.

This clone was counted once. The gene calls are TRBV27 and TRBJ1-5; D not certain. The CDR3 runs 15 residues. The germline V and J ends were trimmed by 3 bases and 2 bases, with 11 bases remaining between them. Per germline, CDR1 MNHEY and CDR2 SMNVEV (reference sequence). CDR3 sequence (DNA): TGTGCCAGCAGTTTGGTGGGGAATGGCAATCAGCCCCAGCATTTT. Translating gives CASSLVGNGNQPQHF.